The rows below give T cell receptor beta chains drawn from one sample of a study of blood T cell repertoires in COVID-19. Profiling relied on immunoSEQ multiplex PCR, and the TCRdb table lists in-frame clones only, not all of them. Here the sample spans roughly 500,000 clones, roughly 88% being singletons. The sequenced sample was PBMCs or T cells enriched from blood (not recorded which). These TCRs come from a woman in her 40s who had recovered from COVID-19. The CDR3 runs from the conserved cysteine through the conserved F or W. The D gene is left open where the match is weak. The size of a clone is reported for some rows only, either as once, few or many, or as a class for expanded clones.

CDR3 DNA: TGCGCCAGCAGCTTGGGGGCAGGAGAAGCTTTCTTT; CDR3 protein: CASSLGAGEAFF; J gene: TRBJ1-1; D gene: -; V gene: TRBV5-1; clone size: -
CDR3 DNA: TGTGCCAGCAGCTCGGGGGGGGGAAAGCCCACTTATCAGCCCCAGCATTTT; CDR3 protein: CASSSGGGKPTYQPQHF; J gene: TRBJ1-5; D gene: -; V gene: TRBV7-8; clone size: -
CDR3 DNA: TGTGCCAGCAGTAACAACAGGTTCGCTGAAGCTTTCTTT; CDR3 protein: CASSNNRFAEAFF; J gene: TRBJ1-1; D gene: -; V gene: TRBV6-5; clone size: -
CDR3 DNA: TGTGCCAGCAGCCTTGGACATTCGTATTCACCCCTCCACTTT; CDR3 protein: CASSLGHSYSPLHF; J gene: TRBJ1-6; D gene: -; V gene: TRBV28; clone size: -
CDR3 DNA: TGTGCCTGGGGTTACAGGGGCCTCAACACTGAAGCTTTCTTT; CDR3 protein: CAWGYRGLNTEAFF; J gene: TRBJ1-1; D gene: TRBD1; V gene: TRBV30; clone size: -
CDR3 DNA: TGTGCCAGCAGCCAGGCGGGGGGGAATGAGCAGTTCTTC; CDR3 protein: CASSQAGGNEQFF; J gene: TRBJ2-1; D gene: TRBD2; V gene: TRBV3-1/TRBV3-2; clone size: -
CDR3 DNA: TGTGCCAGCAGCACCGCGCAGCGCCAGAGGTGGGAGACCCAGTACTTC; CDR3 protein: CASSTAQRQRWETQYF; J gene: TRBJ2-5; D gene: -; V gene: TRBV5-4; clone size: -
CDR3 DNA: TGTGCCAGCAGCGTAGGAGAAGTTCTGCGAACTAACTATGGCTACACCTTC; CDR3 protein: CASSVGEVLRTNYGYTF; J gene: TRBJ1-2; D gene: -; V gene: TRBV9; clone size: -
CDR3 DNA: TGTGCCAGCAGCTTAGGCCCCAACCCGCCGGCAGATACGCAGTATTTT; CDR3 protein: CASSLGPNPPADTQYF; J gene: TRBJ2-3; D gene: -; V gene: TRBV7-2; clone size: -
CDR3 DNA: TGTGCCAGCAGCCTTACGTGGCAGGGGAACACTGAAGCTTTCTTT; CDR3 protein: CASSLTWQGNTEAFF; J gene: TRBJ1-1; D gene: -; V gene: TRBV11-2; clone size: -
CDR3 DNA: TGTGCCAGCAGTGACAAGGCTAGCGTGTCCTACAATGAGCAGTTCTTC; CDR3 protein: CASSDKASVSYNEQFF; J gene: TRBJ2-1; D gene: -; V gene: TRBV6-4; clone size: -
CDR3 DNA: TGTGCCACCAGTGAGAGGAGCGAGCAGTTCTTC; CDR3 protein: CATSERSEQFF; J gene: TRBJ2-1; D gene: -; V gene: TRBV24-1; clone size: -
CDR3 DNA: TGTGCCAGTTCAGGGGGCAATCAGCCCCAGCATTTT; CDR3 protein: CASSGGNQPQHF; J gene: TRBJ1-5; D gene: -; V gene: TRBV19; clone size: -
CDR3 DNA: TGTGCCAGCAGTACCCTACAGGGGTTCTATGGCTACACCTTC; CDR3 protein: CASSTLQGFYGYTF; J gene: TRBJ1-2; D gene: TRBD1; V gene: TRBV27; clone size: once
CDR3 DNA: TGTGCCAGCAGCTTGCGCGCTGGACAGGGAAAAACCGGGGAGCTGTTTTTT; CDR3 protein: CASSLRAGQGKTGELFF; J gene: TRBJ2-2; D gene: TRBD1; V gene: TRBV5-4; clone size: -
CDR3 DNA: TGTGCCAGCAGCTTTTTTCGGGACACCGGGGAGCTGTTTTTT; CDR3 protein: CASSFFRDTGELFF; J gene: TRBJ2-2; D gene: -; V gene: TRBV7-4; clone size: -
CDR3 DNA: TGCGCCAGCAGCCAAGATCGAACGGGAGCTAATGAAAAACTGTTTTTT; CDR3 protein: CASSQDRTGANEKLFF; J gene: TRBJ1-4; D gene: -; V gene: TRBV4-3; clone size: -
CDR3 DNA: TGTGCCAGCAGTAGTGATACAGGGAGGAACACTGAAGCTTTCTTT; CDR3 protein: CASSSDTGRNTEAFF; J gene: TRBJ1-1; D gene: -; V gene: TRBV11-3; clone size: once
CDR3 DNA: TGTGCCACCAGCAGTCCTTCCGGGCAGTACTTC; CDR3 protein: CATSSPSGQYF; J gene: TRBJ2-7; D gene: -; V gene: TRBV15; clone size: few
CDR3 DNA: TGTGCCAGTAGTGGGGGGGAACTAGTCAATCAGCCCCAGCATTTT; CDR3 protein: CASSGGELVNQPQHF; J gene: TRBJ1-5; D gene: -; V gene: TRBV19; clone size: -
CDR3 DNA: TGTGCCAGCAGTTTACTACGCCGGACAGGGTTAGATGGTGAAGCTTTCTTT; CDR3 protein: CASSLLRRTGLDGEAFF; J gene: TRBJ1-1; D gene: TRBD1; V gene: TRBV27; clone size: -
CDR3 DNA: TGCGCCAGCAGCTTGGGTGGCAGGGGCCCTGGCTACACCTTC; CDR3 protein: CASSLGGRGPGYTF; J gene: TRBJ1-2; D gene: -; V gene: TRBV5-1; clone size: -
CDR3 DNA: TGTGCCAGCAGCTTAGGGACAGAGCCCTACGAGCAGTACTTC; CDR3 protein: CASSLGTEPYEQYF; J gene: TRBJ2-7; D gene: -; V gene: TRBV7-9; clone size: -
CDR3 DNA: TGTGCCACCAGTGACACCTCGGGGAGCGGGAAGGTCGGTGAGCAGTTCTTC; CDR3 protein: CATSDTSGSGKVGEQFF; J gene: TRBJ2-1; D gene: TRBD2; V gene: TRBV24-1; clone size: -
CDR3 DNA: TGTGCCAGCAGCTTCTGGGACAGGGCGGAAGACGAGCAGTACTTC; CDR3 protein: CASSFWDRAEDEQYF; J gene: TRBJ2-7; D gene: TRBD1; V gene: TRBV5-4; clone size: -
CDR3 DNA: TGTGCCAGCAGTGAAAGGTCGGGTGGGACTACTGGAAACACCATATATTTT; CDR3 protein: CASSERSGGTTGNTIYF; J gene: TRBJ1-3; D gene: -; V gene: TRBV2; clone size: few
CDR3 DNA: TGTGCCAGCAGCTCCAGACAGGGTTACAATGAGCAGTTCTTC; CDR3 protein: CASSSRQGYNEQFF; J gene: TRBJ2-1; D gene: TRBD1; V gene: TRBV7-9; clone size: -
CDR3 DNA: TGTGCCAGCAGCTTGGCTCTCGGACTAGCGGGAGATTACGAGCAGTACTTC; CDR3 protein: CASSLALGLAGDYEQYF; J gene: TRBJ2-7; D gene: TRBD2; V gene: TRBV5-4; clone size: -
CDR3 DNA: TGCAGCGTTCGGGGTCTCTTTGCTGAAAAACTGTTTTTT; CDR3 protein: CSVRGLFAEKLFF; J gene: TRBJ1-4; D gene: -; V gene: TRBV29-1; clone size: -
CDR3 DNA: TGTGCCACCAGCAGATTGCCGGGCTACGAGCAGTACTTC; CDR3 protein: CATSRLPGYEQYF; J gene: TRBJ2-7; D gene: -; V gene: TRBV15; clone size: -
CDR3 DNA: TGCGCCAGCAGCTTGGGTTATACAGGGTCGGGGGAGCAGTACTTC; CDR3 protein: CASSLGYTGSGEQYF; J gene: TRBJ2-7; D gene: -; V gene: TRBV5-1; clone size: -
CDR3 DNA: TGCAGCGTTCGGGGACAGCTGAACACTGAAGCTTTCTTT; CDR3 protein: CSVRGQLNTEAFF; J gene: TRBJ1-1; D gene: TRBD1; V gene: TRBV29-1; clone size: -
CDR3 DNA: TGTGCCAGCAGCGAGTACAGGGGGAATTCACCCCTCCACTTT; CDR3 protein: CASSEYRGNSPLHF; J gene: TRBJ1-6; D gene: TRBD1; V gene: TRBV11-2; clone size: -
CDR3 DNA: TGTGCCAGCAGTTATCAGACAGGGGGCACGTATGAAAAACTGTTTTTT; CDR3 protein: CASSYQTGGTYEKLFF; J gene: TRBJ1-4; D gene: TRBD1; V gene: TRBV6-5; clone size: -
CDR3 DNA: TGTGCCAGCAGCCCCAGGTGGGCTAGCGGGAGCGCAGGGGCTTACAATGAGCAGTTCTTC; CDR3 protein: CASSPRWASGSAGAYNEQFF; J gene: TRBJ2-1; D gene: TRBD2; V gene: TRBV7-6; clone size: -